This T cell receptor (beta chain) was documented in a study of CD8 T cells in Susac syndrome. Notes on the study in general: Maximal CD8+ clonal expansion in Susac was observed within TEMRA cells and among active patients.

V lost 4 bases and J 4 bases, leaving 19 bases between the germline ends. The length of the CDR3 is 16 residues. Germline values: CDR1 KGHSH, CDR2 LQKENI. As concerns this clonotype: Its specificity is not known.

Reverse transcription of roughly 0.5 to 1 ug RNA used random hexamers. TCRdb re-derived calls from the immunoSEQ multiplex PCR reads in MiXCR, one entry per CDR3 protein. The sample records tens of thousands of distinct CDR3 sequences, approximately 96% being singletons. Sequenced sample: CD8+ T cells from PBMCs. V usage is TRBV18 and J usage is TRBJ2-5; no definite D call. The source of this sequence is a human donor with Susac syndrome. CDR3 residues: CASSRPQMAGAETQYF. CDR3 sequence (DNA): TGTGCCAGCTCACGTCCTCAGATGGCAGGAGCAGAGACCCAGTACTTC.